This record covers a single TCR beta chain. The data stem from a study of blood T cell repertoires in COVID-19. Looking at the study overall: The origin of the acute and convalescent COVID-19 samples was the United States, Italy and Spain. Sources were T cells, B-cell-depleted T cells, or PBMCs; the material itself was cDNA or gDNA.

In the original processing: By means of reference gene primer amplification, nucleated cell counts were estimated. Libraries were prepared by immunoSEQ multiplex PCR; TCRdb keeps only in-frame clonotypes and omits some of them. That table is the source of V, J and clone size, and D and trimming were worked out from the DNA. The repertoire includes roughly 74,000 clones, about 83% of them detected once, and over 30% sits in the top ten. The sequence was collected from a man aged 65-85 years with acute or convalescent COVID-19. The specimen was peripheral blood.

CDR3 loop: CASSLSTGGVEAFF. CDR3 DNA: TGTGCCAGCAGTTTATCGACAGGGGGTGTTGAAGCTTTCTTT. This chain connects TRBV27 to TRBJ1-1; 9 positions agree with TRBD1. Germline CDR1 reads MNHEY; CDR2 reads SMNVEV (reference sequence). CDR3 length equals 14 residues. V lost 0 bases to trimming and J lost 7 bases; unmatched junction nucleotides: 3.